The clone carrying this TCR beta chain has a count of ten or more. The ends lost 7 bases at V and 3 bases at J; junction bases unmatched: 12. CDR1 MDHEN and CDR2 SYDVKM come from the germline V gene. The CDR3 is made up of 16 amino acids. The data derive from a study of human T cells and chemical hapten exposure. TCRdb reanalysed the RACE reads using MiXCR and keeps one entry per CDR3 protein. The sample has 300,000 to 450,000 distinct CDR3 sequences; roughly 5% are singletons. The time point: patch test 1, 2 weeks after DPC sensitization. Treatment of the sample: therapeutic diphenylcyclopropenone sensitization with weekly scalp DPC.

The chain has TRBV28 and TRBJ2-5; 9 bases are shared with TRBD2. The sequence was obtained from a woman aged 50 to 60 with alopecia areata. Some clones in this sample may be carry-over from other donors' samples. Sequenced material: whole blood, taken in connection with sensitization to the hapten diphenylcyclopropenone (DPC). CDR3 residues: CASTSNLAGVEETQYF. The CDR3 nucleotides are TGTGCCAGCACCTCGAACTTAGCGGGAGTAGAAGAGACCCAGTACTTC.